One sample yielded the 29 T cell receptor beta chains listed below, sequenced in a study of Ad26.COV2.S vaccination and SARS-CoV-2 variants. This table comes from immunoSEQ multiplex PCR, and its TCRdb copy is limited to in-frame clones, with some not included. The data contain 440,000 or so clones, 92% of them seen just once; the ten biggest clones take up over 1.5%. Documented treatment: roughly 18 received Ad26.COV2.S at low or high dose, single or two shots; roughly five received placebo; per-sample allocation not given. Collection of the samples took place on day 63 after the first injection of vaccine or placebo. Specimen: peripheral blood, collected in a trial of Ad26.COV2.S vaccine versus placebo. These receptors came from a person aged 18-65 years who received the Ad26.COV2.S COVID-19 vaccine or a placebo.

The rearrangement links TRBV7-2 to TRBJ2-7; D gene ambiguous. Looked up from germline, CDR1 is SGHTA and CDR2 is FQGNSA. The CDR3 spans 14 residues. Trimming left V 1 base short and J 0 bases short, with 7 bases between. This chain's CDR3 is CASSLGGPSYEQYF. CDR3 nucleotides: TGTGCCAGCAGCTTAGGGGGTCCCTCCTACGAGCAGTACTTC.

This clone was seen a single time. J is TRBJ2-1 and V is TRBV4-3, with 7 bases fitting TRBD2. Germline loops: CDR1 LGHNA, CDR2 YSLEER. V was pared by 1 base and J by 2 bases, with 5 bases of the junction left unmatched. CDR3 length equals 16 residues. The CDR3 DNA sequence: TGCGCCAGCAGCCAAGTTGTGGGGGGGACCTACAATGAGCAGTTCTTC. This encodes CASSQVVGGTYNEQFF.

The rearrangement joins TRBV29-1 to TRBJ1-2; D is uncertain. Trimming cost V 1 base and J 4 bases, with 13 bases left between them. The CDR3 has 14 amino acids. CDR1 is SQVTM, CDR2 ANQGSEA, per germline. The CDR3 here is CSVEGVRGSYGYTF. The DNA of the CDR3 is TGCAGCGTTGAAGGGGTTCGCGGATCCTATGGCTACACCTTC.

CDR3 residues: CASSPSGPPGETQYF. Here the CDR3 DNA reads TGTGCCAGCTCACCGAGCGGGCCCCCGGGAGAGACCCAGTACTTC. The rearrangement joins TRBV18 to TRBJ2-5, with a weak D call TRBD2 (6 bases). Germline-derived CDR1 and CDR2 are KGHSH and LQKENI. The germline V and J ends were trimmed by 3 bases and 4 bases, with 15 bases remaining between them. The CDR3 is 15 amino acids.

V and J are TRBV6-2 or TRBV6-3 and TRBJ1-5; 9 bases align to TRBD1. This CDR3 is 17 amino acids long. Unmatched junction bases numbered 14, after V lost 5 bases and J lost 6 bases. Germline V gene data show CDR1 as MNHEY and CDR2 as SVGEGT. Written as DNA, the CDR3 is TGTGCCAGCAGTCAAGCCTCGGGACAGGGAGGAGGTCAGCCCCAGCATTTT. This sequence encodes CASSQASGQGGGQPQHF.

The rearrangement joins TRBV7-9 to TRBJ2-7; 9 bases line up with TRBD1. Germline-derived CDR1 and CDR2 are SEHNR and FQNEAQ (reference sequence). The V and J ends lost 5 bases and 3 bases, in that order; junction bases with no gene match: 14. CDR3 length equals 17 residues. This CDR3 is CASSPLVGTGRDYEQYF. The DNA of the CDR3 is TGTGCCAGCAGCCCTTTGGTAGGGACAGGGAGAGACTACGAGCAGTACTTC.

This clone was detected once. The CDR3 DNA reads TGTGCCAGCAGTTACTCGAGGGACAGGTATAATTCACCCCTCCACTTT. Translating gives CASSYSRDRYNSPLHF. J is TRBJ1-6 and V is TRBV6-5; 8 nucleotides match TRBD1. CDR3 length: 16 amino acids. CDR1 and CDR2 (germline): MNHEY, SVGAGI. The V and J ends lost 0 bases and 4 bases, in that order; junction bases with no gene match: 2.

V and J are TRBV28 and TRBJ1-2; 7 bases line up with TRBD1. V dropped 9 bases and J dropped 4; count of bases not matched to a gene: 8. The CDR3 extends over 13 amino acids. The germline V gene has CDR1 MDHEN and CDR2 SYDVKM. This CDR3 is CASNEDRAYGYTF. CDR3 nucleotide sequence: TGTGCCAGTAACGAAGACAGGGCCTATGGCTACACCTTC.

This chain joins TRBV6-2 or TRBV6-3 and TRBJ2-5; D remains unclear. The V gene's germline CDR1 is MNHEY and CDR2 SVGEGT. The CDR3 extends over 16 amino acids. The V and J ends lost 5 bases and 4 bases respectively, with 20 bases between them. The chain's CDR3 is CASSIARIGVGETQYF. The CDR3 DNA is TGTGCCAGCAGTATCGCTAGAATTGGAGTTGGAGAGACCCAGTACTTC.

The V gene is TRBV4-1, the J gene TRBJ2-5, with D tentatively TRBD1 or TRBD2 (7 bases each). The ends were cut back, 2 bases at V and 2 bases at J, with 18 bases in the middle. This CDR3 contains 17 residues. Germline V lookup: CDR1 MGHRA, CDR2 YSYEKL. Written as DNA, the CDR3 is TGCGCCAGCAGCCAACCCTGGGGAGGGACAGAACAAGAGACCCAGTACTTC. This gives the protein CASSQPWGGTEQETQYF.

This clone came up once. The V and J genes are TRBV5-1 and TRBJ2-5; tentative D call: TRBD2 (6 bases). The CDR3 covers 16 residues. Per the germline V gene, CDR1 is SGHRS and CDR2 is YFSETQ. V lost 4 bases, J lost 0 bases, and 16 bases lay in between. The CDR3 coding sequence is TGCGCCAGCAGCCTGGGACTTGGACCTAACCAAGAGACCCAGTACTTC. Protein product: CASSLGLGPNQETQYF.

The CDR3 is CASSPSLTRLGEQYF. The CDR3 bases are TGTGCCAGCTCACCGAGTCTGACCCGATTGGGTGAGCAGTACTTC. The chain links TRBV18 to TRBJ2-7, with D hard to call. Germline V gives CDR1 KGHSH, CDR2 LQKENI. V lost 3 bases to trimming and J lost 7 bases, with 19 bases between them. The CDR3 has 15 residues.

The rearrangement links TRBV19 to TRBJ2-7; TRBD1 is a possible D gene (6 bases). V was pared by 3 bases and J by 2 bases, with 20 bases between. The CDR3 extends over 17 amino acids. Germline CDR1 reads LNHDA; CDR2 reads SQIVND (reference sequence). The CDR3 DNA follows: TGTGCCAGTAGTATTTCAGGACAGCTGGGGGTCACCTACGAGCAGTACTTC. This encodes CASSISGQLGVTYEQYF.

In this sample, this clone turned up once. The chain carries TRBV7-9 and TRBJ1-1, with D perhaps matching TRBD1 (5 bases). CDR1 and CDR2 (germline): SEHNR, FQNEAQ (reference sequence). This CDR3 comprises 15 residues. Trimming took 5 bases from V and 6 from J, leaving 19 bases between them. This CDR3 is CASSRHQQGSSEAFF. CDR3 coding DNA: TGTGCCAGCAGCCGCCACCAGCAGGGTAGCTCTGAAGCTTTCTTT.

J is TRBJ1-5 and V is TRBV6-6, with D possibly TRBD1 on 5 matching bases. V lost 8 bases and J lost 6, with 11 bases in between. The CDR3 has 12 amino acids. The germline gives CDR1 MNHNY, CDR2 SVGAGI (reference sequence). CDR3 sequence reads: CASHTGRQPQHF. CDR3 bases: TGTGCCAGCCATACGGGGCGTCAGCCCCAGCATTTT.

The chain combines TRBV6-1 with TRBJ2-1; 11 bases are a match to TRBD1. The CDR3 covers 17 residues. Germline V gene sequence: CDR1 MNHNS, CDR2 SASEGT. Losses at the gene ends were 2 bases for V and 9 bases for J; bases not matched to a gene: 12. DNA for the CDR3: TGTGCCAGCAGTGAACGGACAGGGGGCCGGTCTGGGGTTGAGCAGTTCTTC. As protein: CASSERTGGRSGVEQFF.

This clone was found a few times. The chain has TRBV7-9 and TRBJ1-6, with 7 positions matching TRBD1. The germline gives CDR1 SEHNR, CDR2 FQNEAQ (reference sequence). The trim removed 4 bases at V and 7 bases at J, leaving 7 bases unmatched. The CDR3 spans 15 residues. Here the CDR3 DNA reads TGTGCCAGCAGCTACCCCCAGGGGGGAAATTCACCCCTCCACTTT. Translating it yields CASSYPQGGNSPLHF.

The rearrangement uses TRBV20-1 and TRBJ2-1; D gene uncertain. V was shortened by 3 bases and J by 3 bases, with 9 bases between the two germline ends. CDR3 length: 13 amino acids. Germline V gene lookup returns CDR1 DFQATT and CDR2 SNEGSKA (reference sequence). The CDR3 here is CSASHHNYNEQFF. The CDR3 DNA sequence: TGCAGTGCTAGTCATCACAACTACAATGAGCAGTTCTTC.

The V gene is TRBV27, the J gene TRBJ1-2, with D hard to call. CDR1 MNHEY and CDR2 SMNVEV come from the germline V gene (reference sequence). The CDR3 runs 14 residues. Between the trimmed V and J ends, which lost 4 bases and 0 bases, there was a span of 9 bases. CDR3 nucleotides: TGTGCCAGCAGTTCCCTGTTAGCTAACTATGGCTACACCTTC. The encoded protein is CASSSLLANYGYTF.

The chain carries TRBV6-2 or TRBV6-3 and TRBJ2-7; perhaps D is TRBD1 or TRBD2 (7 bases each). Trimming cost V 2 bases and J 4 bases, with 15 bases left between them. The length of the CDR3 is 15 residues. Germline V gene data show CDR1 as MNHEY and CDR2 as SVGEGT. Written as DNA, the CDR3 is TGTGCCAGCAGTTACCGTCCAGGGGGGGCTTACGAGCAGTACTTC. Protein product: CASSYRPGGAYEQYF.

This CDR3 reads CASSSWTSGYNEQFF. The CDR3 DNA is TGTGCCAGCAGTTCATGGACTAGCGGATACAATGAGCAGTTCTTC. The chain employs TRBV27 and TRBJ2-1, with TRBD2 matching 10 bases. Per the germline V gene, CDR1 is MNHEY and CDR2 is SMNVEV (reference sequence). J gave up 4 bases and V 4 bases, and 4 bases lay outside the gene matches. The length of the CDR3 is 15 residues.

The chain has TRBV5-1 and TRBJ2-3; D is unclear. Deletions cut 0 bases from V and 1 base from J, with 9 bases between. This CDR3 has 15 amino acids. Germline V CDR1 and CDR2: SGHRS, YFSETQ. The CDR3 sequence: CASSLAPRGTDTQYF. The CDR3, as DNA: TGCGCCAGCAGCTTGGCGCCCCGAGGCACAGATACGCAGTATTTT.

The chain is built from TRBV5-1 and TRBJ1-2, with 7 bases fitting TRBD1. The length of the CDR3 is 14 residues. Trimming cost V 4 bases and J 1 base; bases outside gene matches: 4. Germline V lookup: CDR1 SGHRS, CDR2 YFSETQ. CDR3 sequence: CASSTGQSNYGYTF. The CDR3 nucleotides are TGCGCCAGCAGCACGGGACAGAGTAACTATGGCTACACCTTC.

The chain uses TRBV12-3 or TRBV12-4 and TRBJ2-7; 7 bases fit TRBD1. The CDR3 extends over 12 amino acids. Unmatched junction bases numbered 3, after V lost 6 bases and J lost 4 bases. The CDR3 DNA reads as TGTGCCAGCAGACAGGGGTTATACGAGCAGTACTTC. This codes for CASRQGLYEQYF.

This clone appeared once. V and J are TRBV7-9 and TRBJ2-2; 8 bases agree with TRBD1. V dropped 5 bases and J dropped 7; count of bases not matched to a gene: 6. Germline lookup yields CDR1 SEHNR and CDR2 FQNEAQ (reference sequence). This CDR3 contains 14 residues. This chain's CDR3 is CASSADREIGELFF. As DNA, the CDR3 is TGTGCCAGCAGCGCGGACAGGGAAATCGGGGAGCTGTTTTTT.

The chain recombines TRBV5-6 with TRBJ2-1; D possibly uses TRBD1 or TRBD2 (5 bases each). The CDR3 sequence is 15 residues long. V lost 4 bases, J lost 2 bases, and 13 bases lay in between. The germline V gene has CDR1 SGHDT and CDR2 YYEEEE. As DNA, the CDR3 is TGTGCCAGCAGCCCAGCGAGGGACCCCTACAATGAGCAGTTCTTC. Translated, it gives CASSPARDPYNEQFF.

This rearrangement joins TRBV5-5 to TRBJ1-2; D is unresolved. CDR1 is SGHKS, CDR2 YYEKEE, per germline (reference sequence). The CDR3 totals 14 residues. Deletions cut 0 bases from V and 4 bases from J, with 10 bases between. The CDR3 nucleotides read TGTGCCAGCAGCTTGGCTAGCAGCTCCTATGGCTACACCTTC. Amino acids: CASSLASSSYGYTF.

The chain uses TRBV6-6 and TRBJ1-2; the D gene is possibly TRBD1 (6 bases). The V end was cut by 5 bases, the J end by 5 bases, with 12 bases between. CDR3 size: 13 residues. Germline V gene lookup returns CDR1 MNHNY and CDR2 SVGAGI (reference sequence). The CDR3 DNA follows: TGTGCCAGCAGTACAGGGTACGAGTATGGCTACACCTTC. This translates into CASSTGYEYGYTF.

The chain carries TRBV30 and TRBJ1-1; 8 bases line up with TRBD1. Per the germline V gene, CDR1 is GTSNPN and CDR2 is SVGIG (reference sequence). Trimming cost V 6 bases and J 1 base; bases outside gene matches: 4. The length of the CDR3 is 13 residues. Written as DNA, the CDR3 is TGTGCCTGCTCAACAGGGGGGAACACTGAAGCTTTCTTT. This translates into CACSTGGNTEAFF.